A single sample is the source of the 22 T cell receptor beta chains below, sequenced in a study of blood T cell repertoires in COVID-19. This table comes from immunoSEQ multiplex PCR, and its TCRdb copy is limited to in-frame clones, with some not included. The sample includes some 220,000 clones, around 83% of them seen just once. Input material: peripheral blood. These receptors all stem from a man aged 45-65 years with active or convalescent COVID-19.

The chain joins TRBV28 to TRBJ1-3, with D maybe TRBD1 (6 bases). Germline V CDR1 and CDR2: MDHEN, SYDVKM. V was cut by 5 bases and J by 4 bases, with 15 bases left in between. The CDR3 is 15 amino acids. The CDR3 sequence is CASSLYPGTGNTIYF. The CDR3 region has the DNA TGTGCCAGCAGTCTATACCCCGGGACAGGAAACACCATATATTTT.

The chain is built from TRBV5-6 and TRBJ2-5, with 10 bases aligning to TRBD2. CDR1 is SGHDT, CDR2 YYEEEE, per germline. With V trimmed by 0 bases and J by 2 bases, 7 bases remained unmatched. CDR3 length: 17 amino acids. The DNA for the CDR3 is TGTGCCAGCAGCTTGGCAGTAGCGGGGGGAAATCAAGAGACCCAGTACTTC. Its translation: CASSLAVAGGNQETQYF.

This sequence joins TRBV21-1 and TRBJ1-2. TRBV21-1 is a recognized pseudogene. The length of the CDR3 is 19 residues. CDR3 region: CASSKARDFSSKAGGGYTF. The CDR3 DNA sequence: TGTGCCAGCAGCAAAGCGAGGGACTTCTCCTCCAAGGCGGGAGGTGGCTACACCTTC.

The chain joins TRBV4-1 to TRBJ1-2; D is undetermined. Germline V gene data show CDR1 as MGHRA and CDR2 as YSYEKL. The V gene lost 0 bases and the J gene lost 4 bases, with 15 bases spanning the gap. This CDR3 spans 16 amino acids. The CDR3 DNA is TGCGCCAGCAGCCAAGAAGGTCGGGAAGTCCTCTATGGCTACACCTTC. It encodes CASSQEGREVLYGYTF.

V gene TRBV7-6 combines with J gene TRBJ1-4, with D perhaps TRBD1 (5 bases). V shed 4 bases and J shed 13 bases, with 10 bases lying between them. This CDR3 has 11 amino acids. Germline V CDR1 and CDR2: SGHVS, FNYEAQ. The CDR3 here is CASSSGPLLFF. The CDR3 DNA sequence: TGTGCCAGCAGCTCAGGGCCCCTACTGTTTTTT.

The rearrangement uses TRBV5-4 and TRBJ2-7, with 13 positions matching TRBD2. J gave up 2 bases and V 3 bases, and 8 bases lay outside the gene matches. The CDR3 totals 17 residues. Looked up from germline, CDR1 is SGHNT and CDR2 is YYREEE (reference sequence). CDR3 loop: CASSSREGTSGTYEQYF. CDR3 coding DNA: TGTGCCAGCAGCTCCCGAGAGGGGACTAGCGGGACCTACGAGCAGTACTTC.

This rearrangement joins TRBV4-1 to TRBJ1-1, with 8 bases fitting TRBD1. The CDR3 consists of 16 residues. Unmatched junction bases numbered 10, after V lost 2 bases and J lost 5 bases. Per germline, CDR1 MGHRA and CDR2 YSYEKL. DNA of the CDR3: TGCGCCAGCAGCCAATCATTGGTCAGGGGGCCGACTGAAGCTTTCTTT. The encoded protein is CASSQSLVRGPTEAFF.

The J gene is TRBJ1-6, the V gene TRBV4-2; D gene ambiguous. V lost 2 bases and J 0 bases, leaving 14 bases between the germline ends. Germline V gives CDR1 LGHNA, CDR2 YNFKEQ. The CDR3 sequence is 18 residues long. Written as DNA, the CDR3 is TGTGCCAGCAGCCAACCCTCGGCGGGGAGCTCCTATAATTCACCCCTCCACTTT. Its protein product is CASSQPSAGSSYNSPLHF.

The rearrangement joins TRBV3-1 (or the pseudogene TRBV3-2) to TRBJ1-1, with D possibly TRBD1 on 6 matching bases. With 2 bases removed from V and 1 base from J, the gap between germline ends came to 8 bases. Germline loops: CDR1 LGHDT, CDR2 YNNKEL (reference sequence). The CDR3 extends over 14 amino acids. The CDR3 DNA follows: TGTGCCAGCAGCCAACCGACAGGGAACACTGAAGCTTTCTTT. It encodes CASSQPTGNTEAFF.

This clone occurred a few times. For the CDR3, the DNA is TGTGCCAGCAGCTTTGGACAGGCTGGGTACAATGAGCAGTTCTTC. Amino acid sequence: CASSFGQAGYNEQFF. The chain links TRBV5-5 to TRBJ2-1, with 7 positions matching TRBD1. This CDR3 has 15 residues. Germline assignment: CDR1 SGHKS and CDR2 YYEKEE (reference sequence). The V segment lost 2 bases and the J segment 4 bases; nucleotides outside the gene matches: 6.

This chain connects TRBV28 to TRBJ2-1; 8 nucleotides line up with TRBD1. Germline V CDR1 and CDR2: MDHEN, SYDVKM. After removal of 8 bases from V and 7 bases from J, the junction contained 10 bases not matched to a gene. The CDR3 has 14 residues. CDR3 sequence (DNA): TGTGCCAGCGTACCTGCAGGGGGCCAGAATGAGCAGTTCTTC. It is translated as CASVPAGGQNEQFF.

A single count supports this clone. The V and J genes are TRBV2 and TRBJ2-7, with a possible D match to TRBD1 (5 bases). Germline-derived CDR1 and CDR2 are SNHLY and FYNNEI. Trimming pared 3 bases from V and 1 base from J, leaving 10 bases between. The CDR3 loop spans 14 amino acids. The CDR3: CASSDVRASYEQYF. CDR3 DNA: TGTGCCAGCAGTGATGTCAGGGCTTCCTACGAGCAGTACTTC.

The chain has TRBV2 and TRBJ2-5; no clear D gene. Trimming stripped 4 bases from V and 3 bases from J, with 6 bases between. The CDR3 length is 12 residues. Germline CDR1 SNHLY, CDR2 FYNNEI. In DNA form, the CDR3 reads TGTGCCAGCAGTGTGCGTGAAGAGACCCAGTACTTC. Translated: CASSVREETQYF.

The rearrangement links TRBV7-2 to TRBJ1-2, with TRBD1 as a possible D gene (5 bases). From germline, CDR1 is SGHTA and CDR2 FQGNSA. The CDR3 runs to 13 residues. Trimming left V 11 bases short and J 0 bases short, with 13 bases between. CDR3 coding DNA: TGTGCCGGGGGGGGACTTTCTAACTATGGCTACACCTTC. Its translation is CAGGGLSNYGYTF.

This CDR3 is CASRSRPQGAGEQYF. CDR3 nucleotide sequence: TGTGCCAGCAGGTCGCGGCCGCAGGGGGCTGGAGAGCAGTACTTC. The chain has TRBV27 and TRBJ2-7; 8 nucleotides align to TRBD1. Germline V CDR1 and CDR2: MNHEY, SMNVEV (reference sequence). Trimming removed 6 bases from V and 7 bases from J; junction bases left unmatched: 14. The CDR3 totals 15 residues.

The rearrangement uses TRBV29-1 and TRBJ2-1, with a possible D match to TRBD2 (5 bases). CDR3 length: 13 residues. The germline gives CDR1 SQVTM, CDR2 ANQGSEA. Trimming stripped 3 bases from V and 4 bases from J, with 10 bases between. CDR3 in DNA: TGCAGCGTTGAGAGGGTGTGGTACAATGAGCAGTTCTTC. Amino acid sequence: CSVERVWYNEQFF.

The chain carries TRBV24-1 and TRBJ2-3, with 8 bases identical to TRBD1. Germline assignment: CDR1 KGHDR and CDR2 SFDVKD. This CDR3 has 16 residues. V shed 0 bases and J 5 bases; nucleotides not matched to a gene: 6. The CDR3 region has the DNA TGTGCCACCAGTGATTTGGGGCAGGGGGCTGGAGATACGCAGTATTTT. This codes for CATSDLGQGAGDTQYF.

This chain uses TRBV29-1 with TRBJ1-2; D remains ambiguous. Deletions cut 4 bases from V and 0 bases from J, with 12 bases between. Germline values: CDR1 SQVTM, CDR2 ANQGSEA. The CDR3 is 14 residues long. The CDR3 DNA is TGCAGCGTTGGAGGGCAGGAAGCTAACTATGGCTACACCTTC. This encodes CSVGGQEANYGYTF.

The chain has TRBV7-2 and TRBJ1-1; D gene uncertain. The CDR3 loop spans 15 amino acids. The germline gives CDR1 SGHTA, CDR2 FQGNSA. V shed 2 bases and J shed 1 base, with 11 bases lying between them. Here the CDR3 reads CASSLWASPNTEAFF. The CDR3 DNA reads TGTGCCAGCAGCTTATGGGCCAGCCCGAACACTGAAGCTTTCTTT.

This chain joins TRBV30 and TRBJ1-1, with D unresolved. The CDR3 spans 12 residues. Trimming cost V 4 bases and J 1 base, with 7 bases left between them. Germline-derived CDR1 and CDR2 are GTSNPN and SVGIG (reference sequence). This CDR3 is CAWTSGNTEAFF. The DNA for the CDR3 is TGTGCCTGGACCTCGGGGAACACTGAAGCTTTCTTT.

This chain joins TRBV21-1 and TRBJ1-3. TRBV21-1 is a pseudogene segment. This CDR3 region has 13 residues. The CDR3, as DNA: TGTGCCAGCAGCAAACGGAGGGGAAACACCATATATTTT. Its translation is CASSKRRGNTIYF.

J is TRBJ1-5 and V is TRBV28; possible D gene TRBD1, 6 bases. The CDR3 has 13 amino acids. Germline CDR1 and CDR2: MDHEN and SYDVKM. V was trimmed by 8 bases and J by 0 bases, leaving 8 bases between them. Written as DNA, the CDR3 is TGTGCCAGCCGGACAGTTAGCAATCAGCCCCAGCATTTT. Its translation is CASRTVSNQPQHF.